Listed here are 7 T cell receptor beta chains from one sample, sequenced in a study of blood T cell repertoires in COVID-19. TCRdb's copy holds only in-frame clones and misses some; the assay was immunoSEQ multiplex PCR. The sample has around 210,000 clones, 80% to 90% seen once. What was sequenced was PBMCs or T cells enriched from blood (not recorded which). The receptors were sampled from a woman under 30 who had recovered from COVID-19.

The chain joins TRBV5-1 to TRBJ1-1, with D hard to call. CDR1 and CDR2 (germline): SGHRS, YFSETQ. The CDR3 spans 14 residues. V lost 0 bases to trimming and J lost 6 bases, with 12 bases between them. In nucleotides, the CDR3 is TGCGCCAGCAGCTTGGGAGGGAAGGTCGCTGAAGCTTTCTTT. Residues: CASSLGGKVAEAFF. Based on the CDR3 plus reference TRBV5-1 and TRBJ1-1, the full variable domain is KAGVTQTPRYLIKTRGQQVTLSCSPISGHRSVSWYQQTPGQGLQFLFEYFSETQRNKGNFPGRFSGRQFSNSRSEMNVSTLELGDSALYLCASSLGGKVAEAFFGQGTRLTVV.

The V and J genes are TRBV5-1 and TRBJ1-2; D unresolved. There are 10 residues in the CDR3. Trimming cost V 3 bases and J 8 bases, with 5 bases left between them. Per germline, CDR1 SGHRS and CDR2 YFSETQ. In DNA form, the CDR3 reads TGCGCCAGCAGCTCGGGGGGCTACACCTTC. Its protein product is CASSSGGYTF.

This sequence joins TRBV5-6 and TRBJ1-2; possible D gene TRBD1, 5 bases. Germline V gene lookup returns CDR1 SGHDT and CDR2 YYEEEE. V was trimmed by 4 bases and J by 8 bases, leaving 15 bases between them. The CDR3 runs to 13 residues. The CDR3 region is CASSPVAGLGYTF. As DNA, the CDR3 is TGTGCCAGCAGCCCAGTGGCGGGACTCGGCTACACCTTC.

This chain uses TRBV30 with TRBJ1-2, with TRBD1 identical over 7 bases. The CDR3 has 15 residues. With V trimmed by 1 base and J by 2 bases, 7 bases remained unmatched. From germline, CDR1 is GTSNPN and CDR2 SVGIG (reference sequence). CDR3 loop: CAWSGRGILNYGYTF. CDR3 nucleotides: TGTGCCTGGAGTGGCAGGGGGATTCTGAACTATGGCTACACCTTC.

Only one count was recorded for this clone. The chain combines TRBV19 with TRBJ1-3, with D possibly matching TRBD1 (5 bases). The length of the CDR3 is 13 residues. Deletions cut 9 bases from V and 0 bases from J, with 9 bases between. Germline CDR1 LNHDA, CDR2 SQIVND (reference sequence). The CDR3 sequence is CASRVASGNTIYF. In DNA, the CDR3 is TGTGCCAGCAGGGTGGCCTCTGGAAACACCATATATTTT.

The chain links TRBV5-1 to TRBJ2-1; the match to TRBD2 covers 8 bases. V lost 7 bases and J lost 5; bases outside the gene matches: 2. Germline lookup yields CDR1 SGHRS and CDR2 YFSETQ. CDR3 length: 12 amino acids. The CDR3 loop reads CASRGGHNEQFF. The CDR3 coding sequence is TGCGCCAGCCGGGGGGGCCACAATGAGCAGTTCTTC. The variable domain in full, completed from reference TRBV5-1 and TRBJ2-1, reads KAGVTQTPRYLIKTRGQQVTLSCSPISGHRSVSWYQQTPGQGLQFLFEYFSETQRNKGNFPGRFSGRQFSNSRSEMNVSTLELGDSALYLCASRGGHNEQFFGPGTRLTVL.

For this clone: This specimen includes other DNA sequences encoding the same CDR3. CDR3 bases: TGCGCCAGCAGCCAAGCCGCGGTCTCTGGAAACACCATATATTTT. Amino acids: CASSQAAVSGNTIYF. The genes are TRBV4-1 and TRBJ1-3; the D is unclear. The length of the CDR3 is 15 residues. The V gene's germline CDR1 is MGHRA and CDR2 YSYEKL. The V end was cut by 1 base, the J end by 0 bases, with 7 bases between.